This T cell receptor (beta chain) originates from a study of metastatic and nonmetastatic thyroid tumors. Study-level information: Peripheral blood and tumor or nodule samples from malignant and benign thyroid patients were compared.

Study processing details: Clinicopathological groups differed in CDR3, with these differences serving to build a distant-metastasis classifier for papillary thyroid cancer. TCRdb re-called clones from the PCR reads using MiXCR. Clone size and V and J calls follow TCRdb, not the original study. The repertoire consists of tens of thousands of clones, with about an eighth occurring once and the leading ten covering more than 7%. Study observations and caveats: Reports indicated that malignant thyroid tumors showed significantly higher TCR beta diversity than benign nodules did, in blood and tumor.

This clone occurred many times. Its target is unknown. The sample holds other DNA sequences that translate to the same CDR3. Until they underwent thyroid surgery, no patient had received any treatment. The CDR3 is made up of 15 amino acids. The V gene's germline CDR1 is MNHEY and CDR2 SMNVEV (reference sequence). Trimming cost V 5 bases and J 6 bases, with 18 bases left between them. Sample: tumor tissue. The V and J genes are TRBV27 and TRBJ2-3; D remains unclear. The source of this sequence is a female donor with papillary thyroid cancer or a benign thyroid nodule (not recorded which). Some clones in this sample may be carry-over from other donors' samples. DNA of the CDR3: TGTGCCAGCAGTCAAGACTTTCCATTGAGGGATACGCAGTATTTT. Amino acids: CASSQDFPLRDTQYF.